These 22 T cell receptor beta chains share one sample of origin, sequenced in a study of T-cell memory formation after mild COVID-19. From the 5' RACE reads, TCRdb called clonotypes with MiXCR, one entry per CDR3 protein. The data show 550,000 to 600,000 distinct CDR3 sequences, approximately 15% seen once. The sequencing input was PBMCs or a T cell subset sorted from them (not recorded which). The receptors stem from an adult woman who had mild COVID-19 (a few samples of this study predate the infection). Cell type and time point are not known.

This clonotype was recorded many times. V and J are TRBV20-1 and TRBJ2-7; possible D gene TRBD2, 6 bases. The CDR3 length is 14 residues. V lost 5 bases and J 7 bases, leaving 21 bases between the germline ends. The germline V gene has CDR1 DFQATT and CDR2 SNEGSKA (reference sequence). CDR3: CSAQYRGPAGEQYF. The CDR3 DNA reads TGCAGTGCTCAATACCGGGGCCCGGCGGGAGAGCAGTACTTC.

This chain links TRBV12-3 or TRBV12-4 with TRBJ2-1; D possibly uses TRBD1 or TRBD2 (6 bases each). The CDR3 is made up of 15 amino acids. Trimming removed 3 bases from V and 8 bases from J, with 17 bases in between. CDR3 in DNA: TGTGCCAGCAGTTTGGTCTGGGGGCGCGGGGATGAGCAGTTCTTC. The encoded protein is CASSLVWGRGDEQFF.

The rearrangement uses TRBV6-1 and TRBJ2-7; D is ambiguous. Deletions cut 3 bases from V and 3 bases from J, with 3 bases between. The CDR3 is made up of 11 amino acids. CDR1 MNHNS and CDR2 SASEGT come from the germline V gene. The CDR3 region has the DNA TGTGCCAGCAGTGATATCTACGAGCAGTACTTC. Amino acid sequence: CASSDIYEQYF.

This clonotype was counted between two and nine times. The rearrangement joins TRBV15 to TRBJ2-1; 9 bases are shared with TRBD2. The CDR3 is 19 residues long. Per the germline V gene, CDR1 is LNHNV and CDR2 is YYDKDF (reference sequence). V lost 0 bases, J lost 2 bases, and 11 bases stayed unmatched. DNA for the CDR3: TGTGCCACCAGCAGAGATCAGTTTCCAGCGGGGGGACCCTACAATGAGCAGTTCTTC. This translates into CATSRDQFPAGGPYNEQFF.

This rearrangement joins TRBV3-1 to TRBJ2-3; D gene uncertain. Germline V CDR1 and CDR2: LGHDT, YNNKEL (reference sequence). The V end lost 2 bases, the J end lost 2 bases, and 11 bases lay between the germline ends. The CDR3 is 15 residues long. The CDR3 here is CASSQKPQTTDTQYF. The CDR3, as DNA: TGTGCCAGCAGCCAAAAGCCACAGACCACAGATACGCAGTATTTT.

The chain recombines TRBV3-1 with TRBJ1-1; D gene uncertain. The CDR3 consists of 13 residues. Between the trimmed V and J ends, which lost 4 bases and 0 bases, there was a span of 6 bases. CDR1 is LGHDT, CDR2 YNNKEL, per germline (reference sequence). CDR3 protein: CASSRMLNTEAFF. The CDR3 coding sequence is TGTGCCAGCAGCCGAATGCTGAACACTGAAGCTTTCTTT.

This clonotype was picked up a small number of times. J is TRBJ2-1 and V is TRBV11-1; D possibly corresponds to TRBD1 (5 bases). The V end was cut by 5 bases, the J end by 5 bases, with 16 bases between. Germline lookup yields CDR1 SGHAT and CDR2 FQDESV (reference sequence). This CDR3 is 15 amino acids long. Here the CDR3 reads CASSPLGRRDNEQFF. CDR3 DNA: TGTGCCAGCAGCCCTTTGGGGCGGAGAGACAATGAGCAGTTCTTC.

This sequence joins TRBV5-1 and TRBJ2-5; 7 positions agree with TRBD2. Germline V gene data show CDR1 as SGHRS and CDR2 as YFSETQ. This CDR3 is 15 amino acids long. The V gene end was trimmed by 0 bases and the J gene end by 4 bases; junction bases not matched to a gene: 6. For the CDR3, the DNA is TGCGCCAGCAGCTTGGTGTCTAGCGGAGCAGAGACCCAGTACTTC. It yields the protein CASSLVSSGAETQYF.

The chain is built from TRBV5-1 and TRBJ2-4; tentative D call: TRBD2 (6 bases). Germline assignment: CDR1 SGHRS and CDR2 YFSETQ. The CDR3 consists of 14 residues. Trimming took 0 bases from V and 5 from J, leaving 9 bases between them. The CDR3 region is CASSLDPGENIQYF. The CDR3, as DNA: TGCGCCAGCAGCTTGGATCCGGGGGAAAACATTCAGTACTTC.

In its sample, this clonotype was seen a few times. The CDR3 nucleotides read TGTGCCATCAGTCCGACAGGGGGAAGGTACAATGAGCAGTTCTTC. Translation gives CAISPTGGRYNEQFF. The genes are TRBV10-3 and TRBJ2-1; 9 bases fit TRBD1. There are 15 residues in the CDR3. J gave up 4 bases and V 5 bases, and 6 bases lay outside the gene matches. Germline CDR1 is ENHRY and CDR2 is SYGVKD.

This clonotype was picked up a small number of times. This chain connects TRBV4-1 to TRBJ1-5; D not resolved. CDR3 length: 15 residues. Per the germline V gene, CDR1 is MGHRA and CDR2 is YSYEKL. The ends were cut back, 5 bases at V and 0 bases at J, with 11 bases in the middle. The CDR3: CASSFAADSNQPQHF. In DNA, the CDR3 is TGCGCCAGCAGCTTTGCGGCGGATAGCAATCAGCCCCAGCATTTT.

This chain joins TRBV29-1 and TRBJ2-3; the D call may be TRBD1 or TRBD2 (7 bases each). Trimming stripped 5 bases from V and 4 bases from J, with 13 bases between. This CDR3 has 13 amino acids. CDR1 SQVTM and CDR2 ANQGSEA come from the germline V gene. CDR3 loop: CSVSGGGADTQYF. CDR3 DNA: TGCAGCGTTTCAGGGGGGGGTGCAGATACGCAGTATTTT.

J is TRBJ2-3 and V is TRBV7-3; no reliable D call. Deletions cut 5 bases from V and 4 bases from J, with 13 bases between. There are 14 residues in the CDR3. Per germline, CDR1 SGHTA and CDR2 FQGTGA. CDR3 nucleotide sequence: TGTGCCAGCAGCCCCTCCGTTGTATCAGATACGCAGTATTTT. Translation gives CASSPSVVSDTQYF.

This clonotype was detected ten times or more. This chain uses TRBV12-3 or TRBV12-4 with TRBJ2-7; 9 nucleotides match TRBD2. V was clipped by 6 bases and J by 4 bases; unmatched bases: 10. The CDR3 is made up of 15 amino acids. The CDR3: CASSPRLAGRYEQYF. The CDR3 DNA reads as TGTGCCAGCAGCCCCCGGCTAGCGGGGAGATACGAGCAGTACTTC.

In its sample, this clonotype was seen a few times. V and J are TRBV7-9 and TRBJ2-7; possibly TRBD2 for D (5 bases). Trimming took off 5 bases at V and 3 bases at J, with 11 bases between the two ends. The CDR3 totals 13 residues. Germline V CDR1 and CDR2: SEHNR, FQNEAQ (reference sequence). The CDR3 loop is CASSPHGVYEQYF. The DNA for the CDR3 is TGTGCCAGCAGCCCCCACGGGGTCTACGAGCAGTACTTC.

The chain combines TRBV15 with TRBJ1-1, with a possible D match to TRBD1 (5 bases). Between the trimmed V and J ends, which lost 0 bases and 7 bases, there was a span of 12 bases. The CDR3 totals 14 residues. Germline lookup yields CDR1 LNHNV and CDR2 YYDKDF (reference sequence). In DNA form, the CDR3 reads TGTGCCACCAGCAGAGATCGGGGGTTGAATGAAGCTTTCTTT. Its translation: CATSRDRGLNEAFF.

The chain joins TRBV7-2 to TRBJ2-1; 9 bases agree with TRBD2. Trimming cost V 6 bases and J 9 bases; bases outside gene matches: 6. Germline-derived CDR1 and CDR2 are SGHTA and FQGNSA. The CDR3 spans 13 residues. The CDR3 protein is CASRIAGEGEQFF. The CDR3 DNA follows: TGTGCCAGCAGAATAGCGGGAGAGGGTGAGCAGTTCTTC.

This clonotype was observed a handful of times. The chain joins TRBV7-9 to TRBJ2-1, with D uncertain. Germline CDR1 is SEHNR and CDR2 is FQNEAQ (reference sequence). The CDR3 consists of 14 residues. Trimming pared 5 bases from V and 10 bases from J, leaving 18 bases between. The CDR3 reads CASSRLGPEEEQFF. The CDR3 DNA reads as TGTGCCAGCAGCAGACTGGGCCCCGAGGAAGAGCAGTTCTTC.

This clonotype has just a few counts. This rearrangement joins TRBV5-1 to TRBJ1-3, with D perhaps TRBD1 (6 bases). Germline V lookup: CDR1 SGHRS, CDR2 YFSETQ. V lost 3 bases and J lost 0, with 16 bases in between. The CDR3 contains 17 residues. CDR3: CASSYSSGASSGNTIYF. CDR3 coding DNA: TGCGCCAGCAGCTACTCCTCGGGGGCCTCCTCTGGAAACACCATATATTTT. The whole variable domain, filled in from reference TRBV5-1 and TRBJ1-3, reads KAGVTQTPRYLIKTRGQQVTLSCSPISGHRSVSWYQQTPGQGLQFLFEYFSETQRNKGNFPGRFSGRQFSNSRSEMNVSTLELGDSALYLCASSYSSGASSGNTIYFGEGSWLTVV.

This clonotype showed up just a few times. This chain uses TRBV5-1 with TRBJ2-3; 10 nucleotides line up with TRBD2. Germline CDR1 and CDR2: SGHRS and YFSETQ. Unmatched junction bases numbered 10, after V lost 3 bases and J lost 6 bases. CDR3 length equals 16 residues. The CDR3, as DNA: TGCGCCAGCAGCTGGAGCGGGGGGGCTTTGGCGGATACGCAGTATTTT. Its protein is CASSWSGGALADTQYF.

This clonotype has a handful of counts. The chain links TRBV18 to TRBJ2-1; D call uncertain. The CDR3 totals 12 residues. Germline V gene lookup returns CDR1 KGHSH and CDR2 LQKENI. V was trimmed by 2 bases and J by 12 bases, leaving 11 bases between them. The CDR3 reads CASSPGVSGQFF. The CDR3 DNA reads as TGTGCCAGCTCACCAGGAGTCTCGGGGCAGTTCTTC.

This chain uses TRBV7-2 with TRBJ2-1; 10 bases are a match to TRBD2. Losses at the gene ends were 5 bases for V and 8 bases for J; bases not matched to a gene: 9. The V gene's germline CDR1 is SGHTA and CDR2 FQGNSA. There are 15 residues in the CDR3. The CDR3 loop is CASSPQTSGWDEQFF. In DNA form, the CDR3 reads TGTGCCAGCAGCCCCCAGACTAGCGGGTGGGATGAGCAGTTCTTC.